This T cell receptor beta chain was sequenced during a study of Graves' ophthalmopathy and Graves' hyperthyroidism. Study-level points and caveats: For separating ophthalmopathy from stable hyperthyroidism, a 13-signature model gave approximately 90% sensitivity and 81.08% specificity. Detection in blood was also observed for most expanded thyroid clonotypes above 0.001 frequency. The model forecast ophthalmopathy progression, reaching under 71% sensitivity and approximately 72% specificity.

If patients had other autoimmune diseases, uncontrolled infections, pregnancy or lactation, they were excluded. Germline values: CDR1 DFQATT, CDR2 SNEGSKA (reference sequence). Trimming removed 6 bases at V and 1 base at J, with 13 bases between. The CDR3 is 13 residues long. At least ten counts were recorded for this clonotype. Its specificity is not known. The authors amplified TCR beta CDR3 regions, and they did so from RNA transcripts for repertoire sequencing. HTBI-primed first-round RT-PCR preceded second-round multiplex PCR. A single record per CDR3 protein comes from TCRdb applying MiXCR to the multiplex PCR reads. The sample shows about 640,000 distinct CDR3 sequences, about 40% of them seen only once.

The sample consisted of peripheral blood. This TCR was sampled from an adult man with Graves' ophthalmopathy. The chain employs TRBV20-1 and TRBJ2-7; D might be TRBD2 (6 bases). In DNA, the CDR3 is TGCAGTGCACTCAGCGGGCAATCCTACGAGCAGTACTTC. This encodes CSALSGQSYEQYF.